This passage covers 11 T cell receptor beta chains from one sample sequenced in a study of blood T cell repertoires in COVID-19. Measured with immunoSEQ multiplex PCR; TCRdb has only the in-frame clones, and not every one. The sample holds a few hundred thousand clones, 83% seen once. Material: peripheral blood. Source of these receptors: a man in his fifties or sixties who had recovered from COVID-19.

This clone was recorded at least ten times. The DNA for the CDR3 is TGTGCCAGCAGTGAAGAGATGGGACTAGGATTTAGTAAGCAGTTCTTC. It codes for CASSEEMGLGFSKQFF. The chain is built from TRBV6-1 and TRBJ2-1; 8 bases agree with TRBD2. Per the germline V gene, CDR1 is MNHNS and CDR2 is SASEGT. J lost 11 bases, V lost 1 base, and 13 bases had no gene match. The CDR3 runs to 16 residues.

This rearrangement joins TRBV12-5 to TRBJ2-5; 10 nucleotides align to TRBD2. The CDR3 totals 16 residues. Germline V lookup: CDR1 LGHNT, CDR2 FRNRAP. The J segment lost 4 bases and the V segment lost 5 bases, leaving 10 bases of the junction unmatched. In DNA, the CDR3 is TGTGCTAGTGGTAAGGGATCTAGCGGGAGTGGAGAGACCCAGTACTTC. Translated, it gives CASGKGSSGSGETQYF.

This chain joins TRBV19 and TRBJ1-5; the match to TRBD1 covers 8 bases. The CDR3 loop spans 17 amino acids. Trimming at V came to 7 bases and at J to 2 bases, leaving 13 bases not matched to a gene. Germline CDR1 reads LNHDA; CDR2 reads SQIVND (reference sequence). The DNA of the CDR3 is TGTGCCAGTAACACTACCCCGGGGGACAGGCGCAATCAGCCCCAGCATTTT. As protein: CASNTTPGDRRNQPQHF.

This chain connects TRBV16 to TRBJ1-5; TRBD1 is a possible D gene (5 bases). Germline V gives CDR1 KGHSY, CDR2 FQNENV. Trimming took 2 bases from V and 4 from J, leaving 9 bases between them. CDR3 length: 14 residues. CDR3 bases: TGTGCCAGCAGCCAAATCGGGGGAAATCAGCCCCAGCATTTT. Encoded protein: CASSQIGGNQPQHF.

This CDR3 reads CATSDNPAGAFSGANVLTF. DNA of the CDR3: TGTGCCACCAGCGATAACCCAGCGGGGGCCTTCTCTGGGGCCAACGTCCTGACTTTC. The chain has TRBV15 and TRBJ2-6, with TRBD2 matching over 8 bases. Germline V lookup: CDR1 LNHNV, CDR2 YYDKDF (reference sequence). CDR3 size: 19 residues. Trimming removed 5 bases from V and 0 bases from J; junction bases left unmatched: 12.

The J gene is TRBJ1-6, the V gene TRBV18; possible D gene TRBD1, 6 bases. Germline values: CDR1 KGHSH, CDR2 LQKENI. The V end lost 2 bases, the J end lost 7 bases, and 6 bases lay between the germline ends. The CDR3 covers 13 residues. The DNA of the CDR3 is TGTGCCAGCTCACCAACAGGGAATTCACCCCTCCACTTT. Its translation is CASSPTGNSPLHF.

This sequence joins TRBV15 and TRBJ1-2; TRBD1 might be the D (5 bases). The V and J ends lost 6 bases and 4 bases respectively, with 15 bases between them. Germline V CDR1 and CDR2: LNHNV, YYDKDF (reference sequence). This CDR3 comprises 14 residues. The CDR3 DNA reads as TGTGCCACCAGTACAGGAGCCGTTTCCTATGGCTACACCTTC. Its protein product is CATSTGAVSYGYTF. Filled out from reference TRBV15 and TRBJ1-2, the complete variable domain reads DAMVIQNPRYQVTQFGKPVTLSCSQTLNHNVMYWYQQKSSQAPKLLFHYYDKDFNNEADTPDNFQSRRPNTSFCFLDIRSPGLGDTAMYLCATSTGAVSYGYTFGSGTRLTVV.

A few counts support this clone. This chain joins TRBV19 and TRBJ2-1; 12 bases are a match to TRBD2. Germline loops: CDR1 LNHDA, CDR2 SQIVND (reference sequence). The CDR3 totals 15 residues. The ends lost 7 bases at V and 8 bases at J; junction bases unmatched: 9. The CDR3 sequence: CASKSSGGAEDEQFF. CDR3 sequence (DNA): TGTGCCAGTAAGTCTAGCGGGGGGGCCGAGGATGAGCAGTTCTTC.

The chain carries TRBV15 and TRBJ2-7; the match to TRBD2 covers 14 bases. V shed 3 bases and J 7 bases; nucleotides not matched to a gene: 17. Germline V gives CDR1 LNHNV, CDR2 YYDKDF (reference sequence). There are 19 residues in the CDR3. The CDR3 DNA reads as TGTGCCACCAGCAGTCTAGGGGGGACTAGCGGGAGTGGACGTCTGGAGCAGTACTTC. Amino acid sequence: CATSSLGGTSGSGRLEQYF. Full variable domain (remainder filled in from reference TRBV15 and TRBJ2-7): DAMVIQNPRYQVTQFGKPVTLSCSQTLNHNVMYWYQQKSSQAPKLLFHYYDKDFNNEADTPDNFQSRRPNTSFCFLDIRSPGLGDTAMYLCATSSLGGTSGSGRLEQYFGPGTRLTVT.

The rearrangement links TRBV6-5 to TRBJ2-7; tentative D call: TRBD2 (6 bases). V gave up 2 bases and J gave up 3 bases, with 11 bases separating them. Germline assignment: CDR1 MNHEY and CDR2 SVGAGI. The CDR3 covers 14 residues. DNA for the CDR3: TGTGCCAGCAGTTACACCGGGGGAGGCTACGAGCAGTACTTC. This gives the protein CASSYTGGGYEQYF.

Comment on this clone: The sample has other DNA sequences that encode this CDR3 too. The chain joins TRBV6-5 to TRBJ2-7; 9 nucleotides align to TRBD1. CDR1 is MNHEY, CDR2 SVGAGI, per germline. The CDR3 totals 14 residues. J lost 7 bases, V lost 2 bases, and 6 bases had no gene match. The CDR3 DNA reads TGTGCCAGCAGTTACACGGGACAGGGCGCGGAGCAGTACTTC. Residues: CASSYTGQGAEQYF.